This TCR beta chain comes out of a study of CD8+ T cells in alopecia areata (dated by TCRdb to between 2017 and 2018). Broadly, across the study: The treated patients, all with moderate-to-severe alopecia areata, were enrolled in an open-label pilot trial of oral tofacitinib given at 5 to 10 mg twice daily. To study T cell clonal expansion in alopecia areata, the researchers applied high-throughput TCRbeta sequencing to both the C3H/HeJ mouse model and human patients. RNA was extracted with the PAXgene miRNA kit for fixed scalp, the miRNeasy kit for PBMCs, and the RNeasy kit for mouse skin. In treated patients, disease severity was measured using the SALT score, which gives the percentage of scalp surface area affected. Human TCRbeta sequencing covered scalp tissue and sorted CD4+ and CD8+ peripheral blood T cells from patchy and totalis/universalis alopecia areata patients and healthy controls. Scalp clonality was compared among normal scalp (n=4), patchy alopecia areata scalp (n=8), and alopecia totalis/universalis scalp (n=8). Patients on tofacitinib were biopsied at baseline and after 4 and 24 weeks of treatment, and several of the patients also had a later scalp biopsy. Amplification of TCRbeta CDR3 regions was done by immunoSEQ multiplex PCR using 35 Vbeta forward primers and 13 Jbeta reverse primers. Tofacitinib was given for 6 to 18 months, followed by 6 months of follow-up off drug to assess delayed response and recurrence. Results the study describes overall, beyond this receptor: Tofacitinib significantly lowered scalp clonality and the number of expanded CD8+ clones among the top 100 scalp clones. Lesional scalp, especially in alopecia totalis/universalis, showed higher clonality and more expanded CD8+ clones than normal scalp, suggesting antigenic drive. TCR sequences shared between patients were less clear than in mice, possibly partly because of HLA diversity in the patient population. Resident alphabeta T cells in normal human skin are also sequenced, complicating scalp TCR repertoire analysis, unlike mouse skin dominated by gammadelta T cells. Because the treated cohort was small and had only one nonresponder, larger studies are needed to examine links between baseline CD8+ expansion and response. Many expanded lesional clones were found to persist in scalp and blood during tofacitinib treatment, and relapse after treatment cessation may be partly explained by this persistence.

The sample's time point label, in plain terms: about 4 weeks on oral tofacitinib. Read against the paper, the sample's treatment or condition label means: oral pan-JAK inhibitor, 5-10 mg twice daily. Lesional scalp punch biopsies and peripheral blood were collected from alopecia areata patients. After PBMCs were isolated by density centrifugation and stained for CD3, CD4 and CD8, a FACSAria was used to sort CD4+ and CD8+ T cells. The CDR3 starts with the cysteine, ends with the phenylalanine, and has 13 residues. The read is trimmed to its CDR3 DNA, 39 bases read in frame from base 1. Via the germline V gene, CDR1 is KGHSH and CDR2 LQKENI. Deletion took 4 bases off V and 6 bases off J, with a span of 13 bases between the germline ends. Libraries were made using the immunoSEQ multiplex PCR assay. For TCR sequencing, RNA was extracted from every sample and reverse transcribed into cDNA to serve as template. SuperScript III was used to make first-strand cDNA, primed with a 2:1 mix of oligo-dT and random hexamers. Amplification bias was assessed with a synthetic immune receptor repertoire, and residual bias was removed computationally. The study's processing was this. After raw reads were preprocessed to remove errors, the CDR3 was defined following IMGT conventions as running from the conserved cysteine to phenylalanine. Clonality was calculated as 1 minus Shannon entropy normalized by log2 of the number of productive unique TCRs. Whether each scalp clone was CD4 or CD8 was inferred by checking scalp TCRbeta sequences against the CD4 and CD8 repertoires from sorted blood. The immuneACCESS repertoire file appears here via TCRdb, limited to in-frame rearrangements. These files lack a portion of the clones; in checked studies, under half of the deficit traces to unresolved V genes, and the cause of the others is not known. For V, J and clone size, that table is used; D and trimming come from the DNA. The sample table holds about 190,000 clones, of which 50% to 60% were seen once. The leading ten clones occupy 0.65% to 0.7% of the sample.

Points on this clone: Its antigen specificity is not known. Base qualities are not provided; no much larger clone lies one nucleotide away.

This specimen consisted of CD4+ T cells sorted from blood, obtained at week 4, from a patient treated with tofacitinib. The clonotype was recovered from a human donor with alopecia areata. The chain is assembled from TRBV18 and TRBJ2-7, and perhaps TRBD2 as D gene, on 5 matching bases. Read as DNA, the sequence is TGTGCCAGCTCACTCGGGTCTCGGGGCGAGCAGTACTTC. The encoded protein is CASSLGSRGEQYF.